Shown below are 8 T cell receptor beta chains from a single sample sequenced in a study of chemoradiotherapy in HPV16-positive cancers. Libraries were prepared by immunoSEQ multiplex PCR; TCRdb keeps only in-frame clonotypes and omits some of them. The sample lists around 5,000 clones, approximately 95% occurring once. Sample: tumor tissue, taken from a patient who underwent chemoradiotherapy. The receptors originated from a human donor with HPV-associated anogenital cancer.

This clone has just one count. This chain joins TRBV28 and TRBJ1-1, with 10 positions matching TRBD1. CDR1 and CDR2 from the germline V gene are MDHEN and SYDVKM. The CDR3 has 16 amino acids. CDR3 sequence: CATEDRGAHRGTEAFF. For the CDR3, the DNA is TGTGCAACCGAGGACAGGGGGGCCCATCGGGGCACTGAAGCTTTCTTT.

The chain is built from TRBV7-9 and TRBJ2-1; D is perhaps TRBD1 or TRBD2 (6 bases each). There are 14 residues in the CDR3. Looked up from germline, CDR1 is SEHNR and CDR2 is FQNEAQ (reference sequence). V lost 3 bases, J lost 9 bases, and 15 bases lay in between. CDR3 DNA sequence: TGTGCCAGCAGCTTGCTTCGGGGGCTCACTGAGCAGTTCTTC. This translates into CASSLLRGLTEQFF.

The genes are TRBV28 and TRBJ1-5; tentative D call: TRBD1 (5 bases). CDR1 MDHEN and CDR2 SYDVKM come from the germline V gene. The CDR3 runs to 14 residues. The V end lost 6 bases, the J end lost 3 bases, and 12 bases lay between the germline ends. The chain's CDR3 is CASRLGGVNQPQHF. The CDR3 DNA reads as TGTGCCAGCAGATTGGGAGGGGTCAATCAGCCCCAGCATTTT.

The V call is TRBV6-5, the J call TRBJ1-4; a possible D gene is TRBD1 (6 bases). The germline V gene has CDR1 MNHEY and CDR2 SVGAGI. V lost 0 bases, J lost 5 bases, and 10 bases lay in between. This CDR3 region has 15 residues. CDR3 region: CASSYSTGFNEKLFF. CDR3 nucleotide sequence: TGTGCCAGCAGTTACTCCACAGGGTTCAATGAAAAACTGTTTTTT.

Concerning this clone itself: Given the absence of the conserved phenylalanine or tryptophan at the CDR3 end, a read error is likely. CDR3 coding DNA: TGTGCCAGCAGCTTTCCCGGAAATTCACCCCTCCACCTT. Its protein product is CASSFPGNSPLHL. The chain employs TRBV7-9 and TRBJ1-6; unclear D gene. Trimming took 3 bases from V and 7 from J, leaving 7 bases between them. CDR3 length equals 13 residues. Per germline, CDR1 SEHNR and CDR2 FQNEAQ (reference sequence).

This clone has only one observation. The V call is TRBV27, the J call TRBJ1-2; weak D call: TRBD1 (5 bases). The CDR3 is 12 residues long. The germline V and J ends were trimmed by 3 bases and 6 bases, with 8 bases remaining between them. Germline loops: CDR1 MNHEY, CDR2 SMNVEV (reference sequence). The CDR3 region is CASSLRGNGYTF. CDR3 nucleotides: TGTGCCAGCAGTTTGAGGGGTAATGGCTACACCTTC.

V is TRBV2 and J is TRBJ2-7; D not resolved. V was trimmed by 0 bases and J by 1 base, leaving 4 bases between them. This CDR3 is 13 amino acids long. CDR1 SNHLY and CDR2 FYNNEI come from the germline V gene. CDR3 bases: TGTGCCAGCAGTGAAGCGACTTCCTACGAGCAGTACTTC. It specifies CASSEATSYEQYF. Looking up the rest from reference TRBV2 and TRBJ2-7 gives the full variable domain: EPEVTQTPSHQVTQMGQEVILRCVPISNHLYFYWYRQILGQKVEFLVSFYNNEISEKSEIFDDQFSVERPDGSNFTLKIRSTKLEDSAMYFCASSEATSYEQYFGPGTRLTVT.

This clone has just one count. The V gene is TRBV5-5, the J gene TRBJ1-1; D might be TRBD1 (5 bases). The CDR3 has 13 residues. Per germline, CDR1 SGHKS and CDR2 YYEKEE (reference sequence). V shed 3 bases and J shed 7 bases, with 13 bases lying between them. The CDR3 spells CASSWGGKNEAFF. The CDR3 DNA reads as TGTGCCAGCAGCTGGGGGGGTAAGAATGAAGCTTTCTTT.